These 3 T cell receptor beta chains were sequenced from one sample in a study of OX40 agonist ivuxolimab in advanced cancers. Some clones are missing from TCRdb's copy, which holds only in-frame ones; the method was immunoSEQ multiplex PCR. The sample has 55,000 to 75,000 clones, roughly 80% seen once. This specimen consisted of CD4+ or CD8+ T cells sorted from blood, obtained in a trial of the OX40 agonist ivuxolimab. The receptor set was obtained from an adult with an advanced solid tumor such as melanoma, head and neck, liver or kidney cancer.

In its sample, this clone was seen a few times. The genes are TRBV11-3 and TRBJ1-4, with 7 bases matching TRBD1. V trimming: 0 bases; J trimming: 8 bases; junction bases outside the gene matches: 6. The CDR3 extends over 15 amino acids. The germline V gene has CDR1 SGHNT and CDR2 YENEEA. The CDR3 loop is CASSLEGGGGEKLFF. The CDR3 region has the DNA TGTGCCAGCAGCTTAGAAGGAGGGGGCGGCGAAAAACTGTTTTTT.

This clone was counted many times. This chain joins TRBV27 and TRBJ1-6, with TRBD1 as a possible D gene (5 bases). There are 16 residues in the CDR3. V gave up 2 bases and J gave up 6 bases, with 14 bases separating them. Germline CDR1 MNHEY, CDR2 SMNVEV (reference sequence). Here the CDR3 reads CASSLPRTWGNSPLHF. For the CDR3, the DNA is TGTGCCAGCAGTTTACCAAGGACATGGGGTAATTCACCCCTCCACTTT.

The gene calls are TRBV6-6 and TRBJ1-4; 7 bases align to TRBD1. CDR1 is MNHNY and CDR2 is SVGAGI in the germline V gene (reference sequence). The V and J ends lost 6 bases and 11 bases, in that order; junction bases with no gene match: 12. The CDR3 runs to 14 residues. The chain's CDR3 is CASRQTGNTLKLFF. CDR3 bases: TGTGCCAGCAGGCAGACAGGGAATACCTTGAAACTGTTTTTT.